This note documents a single TCR beta chain sequence. Germline CDR1 reads MNHEY; CDR2 reads SVGAGI. Trimming shortened V by 0 bases and J by 4 bases, and 7 bases separated the two germline ends. CDR3 length equals 14 residues. The data derive from a study of T cells in Graves' hyperthyroidism and ophthalmopathy. For the study at large: Peripheral blood collection took place at initial diagnosis, before any treatment.

Amplification of TCR beta CDR3 regions was performed using RNA transcripts as template. A set of HTBI primers served as the primers for a first-round RT-PCR of the TCR CDR3. TCRdb re-called the multiplex PCR reads with MiXCR, one entry per CDR3 protein. The sample lists 150,000 or so distinct CDR3 sequences, about 9.4% seen once, with 22% in the top ten. Patients showing uncontrolled infection, other autoimmune disease, pregnancy or lactation were ineligible. The specimen sequenced was blood. The gene calls are TRBV6-5 and TRBJ2-1, with D hard to call. The source of this sequence is a woman aged 18-35 years with Graves' hyperthyroidism that later progressed to Graves' ophthalmopathy. DNA for the CDR3: TGTGCCAGCAGTTACTCCCAATCATACAATGAGCAGTTCTTC. This encodes CASSYSQSYNEQFF.